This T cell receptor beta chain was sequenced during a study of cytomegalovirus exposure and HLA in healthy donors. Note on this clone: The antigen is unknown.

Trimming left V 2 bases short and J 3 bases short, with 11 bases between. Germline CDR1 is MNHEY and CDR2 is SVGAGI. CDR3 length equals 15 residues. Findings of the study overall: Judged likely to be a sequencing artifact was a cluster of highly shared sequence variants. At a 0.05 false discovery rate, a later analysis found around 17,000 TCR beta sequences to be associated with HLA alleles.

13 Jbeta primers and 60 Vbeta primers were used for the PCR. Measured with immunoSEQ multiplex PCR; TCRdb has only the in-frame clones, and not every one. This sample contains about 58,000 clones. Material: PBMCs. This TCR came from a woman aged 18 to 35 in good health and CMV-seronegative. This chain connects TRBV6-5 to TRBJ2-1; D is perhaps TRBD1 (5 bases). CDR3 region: CASSYGAPHYNEQFF. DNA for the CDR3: TGTGCCAGCAGTTACGGGGCCCCCCACTACAATGAGCAGTTCTTC.